Listed here is a single T cell receptor beta chain. Its antigen specificity is not known. Base qualities are not recorded, but no much larger clone differs from it by a single base. The data derive from a study of T-cell memory formation after mild COVID-19 (dated by TCRdb to about 2021). General notes on the study: TCR sequence clusters from the two donors were largely donor specific. Two young, previously healthy adult volunteers, one female and one male, were included in the cohort. In two donors, T-cell clones that expanded and contracted after mild COVID-19 were followed by sequencing TCRalpha and TCRbeta repertoires longitudinally. Summary of the overall study and its limitations: Contracting CD4+ clones turned up mainly in the CM and EM memory subsets, whereas EMRA was where CD8+ clones were enriched. The study covered only a couple of mild cases, and larger cohorts including severe cases with pre-infection samples were considered necessary. Clones that contracted from day 15 to 85 showed balanced CD4/CD8 phenotypes, whereas a second wave of clones that expanded from day 15 to 37 leaned towards CD4+. SARS-CoV-2 specificity of the second-wave clones peaking on day 37 was not confirmed. Some responding clones were detected in pre-infection memory, which suggested that pre-existing cross-reactive memory T cells had joined the SARS-CoV-2 response.

Instrument used: Illumina NovaSeq 6000. TCRalpha and TCRbeta cDNA libraries were built by 5'RACE with constant-segment primers, adding sample barcodes and unique molecular identifiers. Trizol reagent was used to extract RNA from every sample. Libraries were amplified in two PCR steps, with a second sample barcode and Illumina TruSeq adapters added in the second step. Libraries were sequenced on an Illumina NovaSeq with 2 x 150 bp paired-end reads. For the original study's pipeline: The reads were demultiplexed and collapsed into UMI-guided consensus sequences using migec v1.2.7. Using mixcr v2.1.11, UMI consensuses were aligned to TRA and TRB V and J templates and then assembled into clonotypes. A clonotype was counted as expanded or contracted only if both edgeR and NoisET called the change significant, with noise models trained on biological replicates. edgeR calls used a false discovery rate-adjusted p below 0.01 and a log2 fold-change threshold of 1. As an exploratory analysis of dynamics, max-normalized trajectories of the 1000 most abundant clonotypes were examined by PCA with hierarchical clustering. Separately sequenced CD4+ and CD8+ repertoires were used to assign the CD4 or CD8 phenotype of responding clones. TCRdb cleaned the public reads at Q25 with fastp, built clones with MiXCR and kept in-frame beta chains. A single entry per CDR3 protein holds the most common genes and DNA from its merged rows. Here the V and J calls rest on TCRdb's processing, not on the authors' analysis. A total of fewer than 650,000 distinct CDR3 sequences appear in this sample, roughly 22% of them only once. The top ten clonotypes cover 8.4% of the sample.

Ficoll-Paque density gradient centrifugation was used to isolate PBMCs. The CDR3 starts with the cysteine, ends with the phenylalanine, and has 15 residues. This entry keeps only the CDR3 DNA: 45 bases, framed from base 1. The germline ends are 10 bases apart after V is trimmed by 1 base and J by 3 bases. CDR1 LGHNA and CDR2 YSLEER were looked up in the germline V gene. Sequenced: PBMCs or a T cell subset sorted from them (not recorded which). The receptor was isolated from an adult woman who had mild COVID-19 (a few samples of this study predate the infection). The sample titles of this study are shuffled in the database, so cell type and time point are left out; the donor was told from shared clones. The rearranged segments are TRBV4-3 and TRBJ2-1, with the D gene not clear enough to name. The encoded CDR3 is CASSQGPAFYNEQFF. The DNA is as follows: TGCGCCAGCAGCCAAGGTCCCGCCTTCTACAATGAGCAGTTCTTC.